The 2 T cell receptor beta chains below come from one sample, sequenced in a study of blood T cell repertoires in COVID-19. The repertoire was sequenced with immunoSEQ multiplex PCR; TCRdb's copy has only in-frame clones and lacks some. Here the sample spans 60,000 to 90,000 clones, around 85% being singletons. The sequencing input was peripheral blood. The receptors derive from a woman of 80 years or more with active or convalescent COVID-19.

In DNA form, the CDR3 reads TGTGCCAGCAGGCAAACTAGCGGGAGAGGAACCGGGGAGCTGTTTTTT. As protein: CASRQTSGRGTGELFF. This rearrangement joins TRBV28 to TRBJ2-2; 11 bases align to TRBD2. The trim removed 6 bases at V and 5 bases at J, leaving 8 bases unmatched. The CDR3 runs to 16 residues. From germline, CDR1 is MDHEN and CDR2 SYDVKM. Variable domain in full (rest from reference TRBV28 and TRBJ2-2): DVKVTQSSRYLVKRTGEKVFLECVQDMDHENMFWYRQDPGLGLRLIYFSYDVKMKEKGDIPEGYSVSREKKERFSLILESASTNQTSMYLCASRQTSGRGTGELFFGEGSRLTVL.

The J gene is TRBJ1-2, the V gene TRBV6-5, with D possibly TRBD1 on 5 matching bases. V was clipped by 0 bases and J by 8 bases, with 16 bases between them. Germline CDR1 is MNHEY and CDR2 is SVGAGI. CDR3 size: 15 residues. The CDR3, as DNA: TGTGCCAGCAGTTACTCTAATTTACAGGTAGAAGGCTACACCTTC. Its protein product is CASSYSNLQVEGYTF.